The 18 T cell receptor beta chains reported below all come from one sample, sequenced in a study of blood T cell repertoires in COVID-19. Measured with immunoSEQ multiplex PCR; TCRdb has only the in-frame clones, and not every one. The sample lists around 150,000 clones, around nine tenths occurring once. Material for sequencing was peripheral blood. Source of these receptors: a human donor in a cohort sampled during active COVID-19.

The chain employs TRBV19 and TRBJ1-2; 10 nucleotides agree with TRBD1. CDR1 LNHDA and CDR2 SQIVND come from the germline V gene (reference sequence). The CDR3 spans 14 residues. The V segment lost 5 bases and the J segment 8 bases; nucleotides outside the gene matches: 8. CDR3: CASSRIDRGPGYTF. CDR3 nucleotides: TGTGCCAGTAGTCGAATCGACAGGGGGCCCGGCTACACCTTC.

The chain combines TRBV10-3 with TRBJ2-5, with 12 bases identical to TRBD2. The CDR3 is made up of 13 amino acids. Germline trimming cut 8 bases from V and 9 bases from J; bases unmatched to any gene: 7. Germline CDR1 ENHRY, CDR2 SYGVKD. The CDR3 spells CAIRTSGVAAQYF. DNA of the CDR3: TGTGCCATCCGGACTAGCGGGGTGGCGGCCCAGTACTTC.

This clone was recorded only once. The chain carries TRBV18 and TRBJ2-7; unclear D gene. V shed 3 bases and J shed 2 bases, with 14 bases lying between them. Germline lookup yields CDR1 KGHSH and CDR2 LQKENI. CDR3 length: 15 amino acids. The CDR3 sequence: CASSPAAANPYEQYF. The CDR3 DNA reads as TGTGCCAGCTCACCGGCCGCGGCCAACCCCTACGAGCAGTACTTC.

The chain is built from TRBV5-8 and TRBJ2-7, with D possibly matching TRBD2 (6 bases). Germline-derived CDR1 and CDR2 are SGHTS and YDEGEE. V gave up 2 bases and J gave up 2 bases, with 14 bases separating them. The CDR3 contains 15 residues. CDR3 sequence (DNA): TGTGCCAGCAGCTTCCCGGGACTTTTCCCCTACGAGCAGTACTTC. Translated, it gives CASSFPGLFPYEQYF.

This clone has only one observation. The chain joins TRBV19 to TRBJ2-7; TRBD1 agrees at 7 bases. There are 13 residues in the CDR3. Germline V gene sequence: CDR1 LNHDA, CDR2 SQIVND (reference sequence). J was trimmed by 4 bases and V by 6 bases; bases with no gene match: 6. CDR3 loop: CASSRQGRYEQYF. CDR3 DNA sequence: TGTGCCAGTAGCAGACAGGGTCGGTACGAGCAGTACTTC.

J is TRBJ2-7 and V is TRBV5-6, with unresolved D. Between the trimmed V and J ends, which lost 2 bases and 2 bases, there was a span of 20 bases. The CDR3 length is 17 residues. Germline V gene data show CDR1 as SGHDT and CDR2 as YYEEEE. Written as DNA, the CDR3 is TGTGCCAGCAGCTTCCGCATCGCCGGGTCCCAACCCTACGAGCAGTACTTC. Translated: CASSFRIAGSQPYEQYF. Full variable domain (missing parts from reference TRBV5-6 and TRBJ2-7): DAGVTQSPTHLIKTRGQQVTLRCSPKSGHDTVSWYQQALGQGPQFIFQYYEEEERQRGNFPDRFSGHQFPNYSSELNVNALLLGDSALYLCASSFRIAGSQPYEQYFGPGTRLTVT.

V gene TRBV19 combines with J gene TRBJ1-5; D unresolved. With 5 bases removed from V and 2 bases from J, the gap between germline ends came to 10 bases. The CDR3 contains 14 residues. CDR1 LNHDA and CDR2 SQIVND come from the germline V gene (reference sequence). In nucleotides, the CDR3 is TGTGCCAGTAGTCACGGGTCGGGCAATCAGCCCCAGCATTTT. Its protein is CASSHGSGNQPQHF.

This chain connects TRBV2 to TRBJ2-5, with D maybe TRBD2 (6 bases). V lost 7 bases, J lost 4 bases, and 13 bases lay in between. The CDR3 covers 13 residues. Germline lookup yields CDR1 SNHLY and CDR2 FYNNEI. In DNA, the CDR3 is TGTGCCAGCAAAAGACTGGAGGGAGAGACCCAGTACTTC. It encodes CASKRLEGETQYF.

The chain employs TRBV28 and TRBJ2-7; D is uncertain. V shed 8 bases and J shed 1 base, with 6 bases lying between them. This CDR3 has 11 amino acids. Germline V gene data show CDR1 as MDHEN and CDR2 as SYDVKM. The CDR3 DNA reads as TGTGCCAGCGCCGGGTCCTACGAGCAGTACTTC. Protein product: CASAGSYEQYF.

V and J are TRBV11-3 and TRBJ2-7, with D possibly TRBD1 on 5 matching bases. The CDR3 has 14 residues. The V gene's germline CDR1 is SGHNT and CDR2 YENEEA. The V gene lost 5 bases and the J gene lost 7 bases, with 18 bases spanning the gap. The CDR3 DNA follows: TGTGCCAGCAGCGCCAGACAGAGTACCAAGGAGCAGTACTTC. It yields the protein CASSARQSTKEQYF.

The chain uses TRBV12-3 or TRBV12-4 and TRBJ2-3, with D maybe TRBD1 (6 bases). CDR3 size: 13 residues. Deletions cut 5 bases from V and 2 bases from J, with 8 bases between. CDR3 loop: CASSGQNTDTQYF. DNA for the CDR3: TGTGCCAGCAGTGGACAGAACACAGATACGCAGTATTTT.

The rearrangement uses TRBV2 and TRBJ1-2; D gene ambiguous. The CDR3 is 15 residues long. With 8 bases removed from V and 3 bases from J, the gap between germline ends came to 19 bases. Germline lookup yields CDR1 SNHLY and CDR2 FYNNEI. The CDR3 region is CASLGRQGNDYGYTF. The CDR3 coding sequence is TGTGCCAGCCTCGGGAGACAAGGGAACGACTATGGCTACACCTTC.

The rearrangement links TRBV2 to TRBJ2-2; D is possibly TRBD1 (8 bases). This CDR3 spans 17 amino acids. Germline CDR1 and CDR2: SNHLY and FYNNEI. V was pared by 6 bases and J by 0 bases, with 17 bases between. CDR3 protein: CASSQWGGQANTGELFF. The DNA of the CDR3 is TGTGCCAGCAGCCAATGGGGGGGACAGGCGAACACCGGGGAGCTGTTTTTT.

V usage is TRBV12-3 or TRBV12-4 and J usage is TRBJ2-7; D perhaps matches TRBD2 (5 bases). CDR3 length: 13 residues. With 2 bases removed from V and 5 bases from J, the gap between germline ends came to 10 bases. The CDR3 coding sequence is TGTGCCAGCAGTTTACTCCGGGGTGACGAGCAGTACTTC. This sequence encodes CASSLLRGDEQYF.

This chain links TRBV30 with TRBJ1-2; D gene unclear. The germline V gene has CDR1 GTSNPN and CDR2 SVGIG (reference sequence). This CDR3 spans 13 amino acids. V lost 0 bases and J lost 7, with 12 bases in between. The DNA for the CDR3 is TGTGCCTGGAGTGTAGCGGCGGAAATTGGCTACACCTTC. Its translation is CAWSVAAEIGYTF.

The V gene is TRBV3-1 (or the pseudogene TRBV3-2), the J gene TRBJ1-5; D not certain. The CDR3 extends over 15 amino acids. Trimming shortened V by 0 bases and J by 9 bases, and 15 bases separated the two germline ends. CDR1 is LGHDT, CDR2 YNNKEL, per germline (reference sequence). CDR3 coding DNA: TGTGCCAGCAGCCAAGATGGGGTCCCGGGGTCGCCCCAGCATTTT. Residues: CASSQDGVPGSPQHF.

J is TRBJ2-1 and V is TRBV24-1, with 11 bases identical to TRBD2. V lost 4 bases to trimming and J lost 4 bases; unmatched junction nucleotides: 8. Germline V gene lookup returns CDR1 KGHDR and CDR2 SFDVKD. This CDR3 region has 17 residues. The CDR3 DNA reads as TGTGCCACCAGTGAGATCGGGACTAGCGGAACTTACAATGAGCAGTTCTTC. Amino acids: CATSEIGTSGTYNEQFF.

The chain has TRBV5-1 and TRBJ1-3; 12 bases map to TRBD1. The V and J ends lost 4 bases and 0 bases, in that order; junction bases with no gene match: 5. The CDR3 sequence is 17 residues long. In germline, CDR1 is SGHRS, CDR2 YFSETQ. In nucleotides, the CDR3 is TGCGCCAGCAGCGGGACAGGGGGCGAGTTCTCTGGAAACACCATATATTTT. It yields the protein CASSGTGGEFSGNTIYF.